This T cell receptor (beta chain) emerged from a study of identical twins. Donors uniformly comprised healthy Caucasians. This clonotype occurred a few times. Carrying unique molecular identifiers, the cDNA also gained a universal primer site through template switching. TCRdb processed the 5' RACE reads anew with MiXCR; each CDR3 protein has one entry. The sample consists of roughly 220,000 distinct CDR3 sequences, over 5% of them appearing once. The germline V and J ends were trimmed by 7 bases and 0 bases, with 12 bases remaining between them. The CDR3 totals 14 residues. CDR1 and CDR2 from the germline V gene are MNHEY and SMNVEV (reference sequence). These data also formed part of another study, on T cells expressing NK-cell markers. From that report: Out of eight donors sequenced, seven tested HCMV-seropositive and the remaining one seronegative. These clonotypes also led the CD3+CD56-NKG2C+ fraction in four donors.

The rearrangement links TRBV27 to TRBJ1-1, with D possibly TRBD1 on 5 matching bases. The receptor comes from a woman aged 18-29 years in good health. Material: CD8+ T cells sorted from blood. The CDR3 coding sequence is TGTGCCAGCAACATGGGGGGGATGAACACTGAAGCTTTCTTT. Its protein product is CASNMGGMNTEAFF.